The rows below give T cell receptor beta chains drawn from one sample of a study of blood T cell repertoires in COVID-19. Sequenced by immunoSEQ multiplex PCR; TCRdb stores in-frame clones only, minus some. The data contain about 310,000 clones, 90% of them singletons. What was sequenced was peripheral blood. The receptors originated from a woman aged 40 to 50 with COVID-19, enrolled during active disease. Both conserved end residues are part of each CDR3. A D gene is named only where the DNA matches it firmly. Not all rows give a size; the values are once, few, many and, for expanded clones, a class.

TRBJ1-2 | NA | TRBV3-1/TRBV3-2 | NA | CASSQVGAGDYGYTF | TGTGCCAGCAGCCAAGTGGGCGCAGGTGACTATGGCTACACCTTC
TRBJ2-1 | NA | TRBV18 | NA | CASSPSGTYPLGAYNEQFF | TGTGCCAGCTCACCATCCGGGACTTACCCACTCGGCGCCTACAATGAGCAGTTCTTC
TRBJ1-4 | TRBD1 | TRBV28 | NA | CASSLSRQGTNEKLFF | TGTGCCAGCAGTTTATCCCGACAGGGAACGAATGAAAAACTGTTTTTT
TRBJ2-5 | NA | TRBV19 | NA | CATSTRGWEETQYF | TGTGCCACTTCGACGAGAGGTTGGGAAGAGACCCAGTACTTC
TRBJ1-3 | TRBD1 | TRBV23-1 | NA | CASSQSRDRRRQSKGNTIYF | TGCGCCAGCAGTCAATCCCGGGACAGGAGAAGGCAATCAAAAGGAAACACCATATATTTT
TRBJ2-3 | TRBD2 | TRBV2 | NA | CASSEERLAGGTDTQYF | TGTGCCAGCAGCGAAGAAAGACTAGCGGGGGGAACAGATACGCAGTATTTT
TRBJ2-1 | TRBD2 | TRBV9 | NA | CASSVGAGLATYNEQFF | TGTGCCAGCAGCGTAGGGGCGGGACTAGCTACCTACAATGAGCAGTTCTTC
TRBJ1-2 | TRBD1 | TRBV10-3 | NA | CAISGTDYGYTF | TGTGCCATTTCCGGGACAGACTATGGCTACACCTTC
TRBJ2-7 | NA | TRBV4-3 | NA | CASSQGIRYEQYF | TGCGCCAGCAGCCAAGGTATCCGCTACGAGCAGTACTTC
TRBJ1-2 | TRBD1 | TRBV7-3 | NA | CASSPGTGGHANTF | TGTGCCAGCAGCCCCGGGACAGGGGGCCACGCGAACACCTTC
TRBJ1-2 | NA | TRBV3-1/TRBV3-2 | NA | CASSQYSRNYGYTF | TGTGCCAGCAGCCAATATAGCCGCAACTATGGCTACACCTTC
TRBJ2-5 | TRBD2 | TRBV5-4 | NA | CASSLVTGRSETQYF | TGTGCCAGCAGCTTGGTTACCGGGAGGAGCGAGACCCAGTACTTC
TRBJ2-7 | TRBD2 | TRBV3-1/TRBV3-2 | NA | CASSQATLAGTYEQYF | TGTGCCAGCAGCCAAGCGACCCTAGCGGGTACCTACGAGCAGTACTTC
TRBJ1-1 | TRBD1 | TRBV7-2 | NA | CACRTGTEAFF | TGTGCCTGTAGGACAGGCACTGAAGCTTTCTTT
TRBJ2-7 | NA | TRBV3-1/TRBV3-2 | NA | CASTPEMGRGRGYEQYF | TGTGCCAGCACCCCCGAGATGGGCAGGGGCCGCGGTTACGAGCAGTACTTC
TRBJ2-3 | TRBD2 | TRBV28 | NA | CASSSILAGTQYF | TGTGCCAGCAGTTCGATTTTAGCGGGTACGCAGTATTTT
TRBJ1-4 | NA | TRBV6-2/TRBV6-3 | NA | CASSYENEKLFF | TGTGCCAGCAGTTACGAGAATGAAAAACTGTTTTTT
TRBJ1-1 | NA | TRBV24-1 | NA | CATSDPTGNTEAFF | TGTGCCACCAGTGACCCGACGGGAAACACTGAAGCTTTCTTT
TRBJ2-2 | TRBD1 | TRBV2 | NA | CASSGGWDRDNTGELFF | TGTGCCAGCAGTGGGGGGTGGGACAGAGACAACACCGGGGAGCTGTTTTTT
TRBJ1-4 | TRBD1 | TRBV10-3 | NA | CAISERQGLNEKLFF | TGTGCCATCAGTGAGAGACAGGGTCTTAATGAAAAACTGTTTTTT
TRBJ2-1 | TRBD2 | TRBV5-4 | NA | CASGDSGRLDEQFF | TGTGCCAGCGGGGACAGCGGGAGGCTGGATGAGCAGTTCTTC
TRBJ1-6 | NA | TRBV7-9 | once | CASSEEGANSPLHF | TGTGCCAGCAGCGAGGAGGGTGCAAATTCACCCCTCCACTTT
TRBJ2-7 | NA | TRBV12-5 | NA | CASGSTLTRIYEQYF | TGTGCTAGTGGTTCGACCCTCACTAGAATCTACGAGCAGTACTTC
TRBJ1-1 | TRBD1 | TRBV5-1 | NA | CASRQGVDTEAFF | TGCGCCAGTAGACAGGGAGTCGACACTGAAGCTTTCTTT
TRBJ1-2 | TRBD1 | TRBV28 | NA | CASSLRDRVGVAF | TGTGCCAGCAGTTTAAGGGACAGGGTGGGAGTCGCCTTC
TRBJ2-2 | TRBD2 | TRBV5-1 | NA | CASSLGLAGNTGELFF | TGCGCCAGCAGCCTGGGACTAGCTGGGAACACCGGGGAGCTGTTTTTT
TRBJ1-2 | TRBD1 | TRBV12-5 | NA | CASGLSTGGIDYGYTF | TGTGCTAGTGGTTTGTCAACAGGGGGCATCGACTATGGCTACACCTTC
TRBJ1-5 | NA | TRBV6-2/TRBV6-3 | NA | CASSYLGGHQPQHF | TGTGCCAGCAGTTACCTAGGGGGTCATCAGCCCCAGCATTTT
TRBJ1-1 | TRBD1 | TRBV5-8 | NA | CASSPPDRGRYEAFF | TGTGCCAGCAGCCCTCCGGACAGGGGGCGGTACGAAGCTTTCTTT
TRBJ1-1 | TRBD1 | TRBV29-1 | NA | CSVENRGEAFF | TGCAGCGTTGAAAACAGGGGGGAAGCTTTCTTT
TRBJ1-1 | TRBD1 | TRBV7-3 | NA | CASSIQGEGTEAFF | TGTGCCAGCAGCATACAGGGGGAAGGCACTGAAGCTTTCTTT
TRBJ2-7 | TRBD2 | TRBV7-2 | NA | CASSLSASGVASYEQYF | TGTGCCAGCAGCTTAAGTGCCAGCGGGGTCGCCTCCTACGAGCAGTACTTC
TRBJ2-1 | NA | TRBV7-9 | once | CASVLTETTNEQFF | TGTGCCAGCGTCCTAACCGAGACTACTAATGAGCAGTTCTTC
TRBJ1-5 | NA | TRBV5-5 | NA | CASSLPSGPQHF | TGTGCCAGCAGCCTTCCCAGCGGGCCCCAGCATTTT
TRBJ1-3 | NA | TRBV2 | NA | CASSGGPGSSGNTIYF | TGTGCCAGCAGTGGGGGGCCCGGTAGCTCTGGAAACACCATATATTTT
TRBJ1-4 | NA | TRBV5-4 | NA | CASSSAANEKLFF | TGTGCCAGCAGCTCGGCGGCTAATGAAAAACTGTTTTTT
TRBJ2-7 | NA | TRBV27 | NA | CASMDGVYEQYF | TGTGCCAGCATGGACGGGGTTTACGAGCAGTACTTC
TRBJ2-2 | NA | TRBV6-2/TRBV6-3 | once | CASSRTQGGGELFF | TGTGCCAGCAGTCGTACTCAGGGCGGCGGGGAGCTGTTTTTT
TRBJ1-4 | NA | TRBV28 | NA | CASSQIGGTNEKLFF | TGTGCCAGCAGTCAAATCGGGGGAACTAATGAAAAACTGTTTTTT
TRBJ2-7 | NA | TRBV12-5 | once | CASGLGPGYEQYF | TGTGCTAGTGGTTTGGGACCGGGCTACGAGCAGTACTTC
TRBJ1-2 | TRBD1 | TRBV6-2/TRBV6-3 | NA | CASSYLARGRGGYTF | TGTGCCAGCAGTTACTTGGCCAGGGGGCGCGGTGGCTACACCTTC
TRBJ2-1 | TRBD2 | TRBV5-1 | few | CASSPRLAGADEQFF | TGCGCCAGCAGCCCACGACTAGCGGGAGCAGATGAGCAGTTCTTC
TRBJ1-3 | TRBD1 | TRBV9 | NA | CASSVGRTGVQGGNTIYF | TGTGCCAGCAGCGTAGGGCGGACAGGGGTCCAAGGTGGAAACACCATATATTTT
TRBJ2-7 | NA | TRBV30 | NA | CAWSSQTKGGQYF | TGTGCCTGGAGCAGCCAGACGAAAGGCGGGCAGTACTTC
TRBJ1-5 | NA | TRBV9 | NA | CASSAGHTNQPQHF | TGTGCCAGCAGCGCGGGACACACCAATCAGCCCCAGCATTTT
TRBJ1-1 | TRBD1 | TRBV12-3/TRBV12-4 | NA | CASSGQGAFEAFF | TGTGCCAGCAGCGGACAGGGGGCCTTTGAAGCTTTCTTT
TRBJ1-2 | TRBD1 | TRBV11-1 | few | CASSFSGQNYGYTF | TGTGCCAGCAGCTTCTCGGGACAGAACTATGGCTACACCTTC
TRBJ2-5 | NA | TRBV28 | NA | CASSLAGQTQETQYF | TGTGCCAGCAGTTTAGCGGGACAGACCCAGGAGACCCAGTACTTC
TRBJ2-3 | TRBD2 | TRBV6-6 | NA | CASSPQSGLLAGGPRTDTQYF | TGTGCCAGCAGTCCCCAGTCGGGGTTGCTAGCGGGGGGGCCTCGCACAGATACGCAGTATTTT